This entry describes one T cell receptor (beta chain). The source of the sample is a study of cytomegalovirus exposure and HLA in healthy donors. In the PCR, 60 Vbeta and 13 Jbeta primers were used. Clones were read by immunoSEQ multiplex PCR, and TCRdb kept only the in-frame ones, dropping some. The sample lists 80,000 to 95,000 clones; roughly 74% were seen once. The receptor was isolated from a woman aged 18-29 years in good health and CMV-seropositive. The specimen was PBMCs.

CDR3 region: CASSFPGQGHGYTF. CDR3 coding DNA: TGTGCCAGCAGCTTCCCGGGACAGGGTCATGGCTACACCTTC. The V call is TRBV7-2, the J call TRBJ1-2; 9 bases are shared with TRBD1. From germline, CDR1 is SGHTA and CDR2 FQGNSA. This CDR3 is built from 14 residues. The trim removed 3 bases at V and 6 bases at J, leaving 5 bases unmatched.